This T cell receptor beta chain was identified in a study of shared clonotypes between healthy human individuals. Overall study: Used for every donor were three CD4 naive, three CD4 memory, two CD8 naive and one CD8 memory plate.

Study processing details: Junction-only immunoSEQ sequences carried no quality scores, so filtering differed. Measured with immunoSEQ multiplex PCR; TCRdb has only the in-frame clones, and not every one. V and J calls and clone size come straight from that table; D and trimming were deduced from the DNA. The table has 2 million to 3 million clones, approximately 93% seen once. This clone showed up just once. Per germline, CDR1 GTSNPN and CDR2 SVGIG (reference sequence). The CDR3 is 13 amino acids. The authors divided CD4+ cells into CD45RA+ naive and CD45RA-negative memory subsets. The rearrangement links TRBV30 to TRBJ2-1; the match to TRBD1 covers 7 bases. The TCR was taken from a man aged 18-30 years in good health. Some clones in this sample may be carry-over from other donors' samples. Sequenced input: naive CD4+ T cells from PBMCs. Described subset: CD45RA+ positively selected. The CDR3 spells CARSQDRYNEQFF. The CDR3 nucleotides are TGTGCAAGATCCCAGGACAGGTACAATGAGCAGTTCTTC.